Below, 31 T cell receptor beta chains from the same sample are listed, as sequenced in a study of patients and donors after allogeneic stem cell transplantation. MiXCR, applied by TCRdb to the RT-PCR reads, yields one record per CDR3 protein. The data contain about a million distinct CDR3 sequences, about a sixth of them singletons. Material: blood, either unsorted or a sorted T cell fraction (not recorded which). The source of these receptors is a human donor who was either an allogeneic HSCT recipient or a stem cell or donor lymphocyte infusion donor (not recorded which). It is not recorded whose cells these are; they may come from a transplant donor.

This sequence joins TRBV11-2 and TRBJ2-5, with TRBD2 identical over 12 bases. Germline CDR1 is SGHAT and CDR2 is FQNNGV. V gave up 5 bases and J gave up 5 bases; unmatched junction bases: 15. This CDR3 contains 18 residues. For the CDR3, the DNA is TGTGCCAGCAGCCCCCTAGTTCTAGCGGGGGGGCCTTTTGAGACCCAGTACTTC. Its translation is CASSPLVLAGGPFETQYF.

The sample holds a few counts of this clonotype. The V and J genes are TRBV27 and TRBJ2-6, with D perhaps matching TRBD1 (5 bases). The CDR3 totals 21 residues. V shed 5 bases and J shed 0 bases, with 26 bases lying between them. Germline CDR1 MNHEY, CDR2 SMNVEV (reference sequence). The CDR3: CASSPQFRDRPNYSGANVLTF. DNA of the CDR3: TGTGCCAGCAGTCCCCAATTCCGCGACAGACCGAATTACTCTGGGGCCAACGTCCTGACTTTC.

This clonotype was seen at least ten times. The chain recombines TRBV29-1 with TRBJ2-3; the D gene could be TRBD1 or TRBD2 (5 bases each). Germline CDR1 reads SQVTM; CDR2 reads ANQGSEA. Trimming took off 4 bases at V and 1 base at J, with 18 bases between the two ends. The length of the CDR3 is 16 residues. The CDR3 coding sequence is TGCAGCGTTGCGGGCCAGACGAGGGGCGGCACAGATACGCAGTATTTT. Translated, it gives CSVAGQTRGGTDTQYF.

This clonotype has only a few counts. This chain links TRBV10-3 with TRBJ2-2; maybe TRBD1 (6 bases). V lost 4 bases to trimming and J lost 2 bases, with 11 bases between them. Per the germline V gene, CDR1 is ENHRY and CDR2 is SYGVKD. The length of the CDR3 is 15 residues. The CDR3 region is CAISAAGVNTGELFF. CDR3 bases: TGTGCCATCAGTGCTGCAGGGGTCAACACCGGGGAGCTGTTTTTT.

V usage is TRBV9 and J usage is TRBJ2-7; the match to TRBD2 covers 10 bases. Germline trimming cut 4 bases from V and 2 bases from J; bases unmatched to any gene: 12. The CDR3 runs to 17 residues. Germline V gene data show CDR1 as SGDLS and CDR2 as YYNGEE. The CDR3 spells CASSPQRTSGYAYEQYF. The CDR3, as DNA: TGTGCCAGCAGCCCGCAAAGGACTAGCGGTTACGCCTACGAGCAGTACTTC.

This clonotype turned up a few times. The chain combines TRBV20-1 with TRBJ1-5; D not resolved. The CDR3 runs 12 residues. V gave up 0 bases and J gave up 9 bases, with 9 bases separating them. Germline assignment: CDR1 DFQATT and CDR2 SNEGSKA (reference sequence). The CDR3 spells CSARDSSPPQHF. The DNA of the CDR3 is TGCAGTGCTAGAGATTCTAGCCCGCCCCAGCATTTT.

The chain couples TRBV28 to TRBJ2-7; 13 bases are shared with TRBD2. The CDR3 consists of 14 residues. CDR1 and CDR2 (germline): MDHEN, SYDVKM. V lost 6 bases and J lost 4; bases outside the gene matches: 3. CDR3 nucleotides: TGTGCCAGCAGGGGACTAGCGGGGCAGTACGAGCAGTACTTC. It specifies CASRGLAGQYEQYF.

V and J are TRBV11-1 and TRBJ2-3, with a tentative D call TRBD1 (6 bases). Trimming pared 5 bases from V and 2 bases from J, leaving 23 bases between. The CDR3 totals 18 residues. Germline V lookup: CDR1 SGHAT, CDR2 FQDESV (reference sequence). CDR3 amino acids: CASSLISGTSLDTDTQYF. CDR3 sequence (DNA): TGTGCCAGCAGCCTCATTTCCGGGACATCATTAGACACAGATACGCAGTATTTT.

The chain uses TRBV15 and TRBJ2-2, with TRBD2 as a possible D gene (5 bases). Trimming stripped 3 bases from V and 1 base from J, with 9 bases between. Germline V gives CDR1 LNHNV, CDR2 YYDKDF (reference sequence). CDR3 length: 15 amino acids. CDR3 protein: CATSRVRENTGELFF. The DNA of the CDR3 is TGTGCCACCAGCAGGGTCCGGGAGAACACCGGGGAGCTGTTTTTT.

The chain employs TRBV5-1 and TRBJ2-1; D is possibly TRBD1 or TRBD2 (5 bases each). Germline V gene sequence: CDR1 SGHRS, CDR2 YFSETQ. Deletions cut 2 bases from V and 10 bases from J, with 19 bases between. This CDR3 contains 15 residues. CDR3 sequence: CASSLLGQTGTEQFF. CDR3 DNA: TGCGCCAGCAGCTTACTCGGACAAACCGGGACCGAGCAGTTCTTC. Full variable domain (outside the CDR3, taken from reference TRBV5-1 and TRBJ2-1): KAGVTQTPRYLIKTRGQQVTLSCSPISGHRSVSWYQQTPGQGLQFLFEYFSETQRNKGNFPGRFSGRQFSNSRSEMNVSTLELGDSALYLCASSLLGQTGTEQFFGPGTRLTVL.

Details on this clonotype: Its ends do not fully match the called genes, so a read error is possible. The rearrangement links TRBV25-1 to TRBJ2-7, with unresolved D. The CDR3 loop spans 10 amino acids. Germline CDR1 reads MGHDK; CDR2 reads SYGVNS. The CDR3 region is CASSEVAPCF. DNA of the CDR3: TGTGCCAGCAGTGAAGTGGCTCCCTGTTTC.

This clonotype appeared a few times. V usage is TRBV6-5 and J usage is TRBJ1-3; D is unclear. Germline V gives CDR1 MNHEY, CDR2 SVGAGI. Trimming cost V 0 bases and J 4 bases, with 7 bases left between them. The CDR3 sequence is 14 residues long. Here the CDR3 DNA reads TGTGCCAGCAGTTACTCGAACGGAGGAAACACCATATATTTT. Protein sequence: CASSYSNGGNTIYF.

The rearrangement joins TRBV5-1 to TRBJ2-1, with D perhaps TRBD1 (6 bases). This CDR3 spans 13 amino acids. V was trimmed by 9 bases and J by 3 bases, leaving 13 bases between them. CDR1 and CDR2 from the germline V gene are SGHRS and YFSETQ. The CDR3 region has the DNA TGCGCCACCTCCGGGACAAGCTACAATGAGCAGTTCTTC. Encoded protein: CATSGTSYNEQFF. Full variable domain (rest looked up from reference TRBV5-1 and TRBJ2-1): KAGVTQTPRYLIKTRGQQVTLSCSPISGHRSVSWYQQTPGQGLQFLFEYFSETQRNKGNFPGRFSGRQFSNSRSEMNVSTLELGDSALYLCATSGTSYNEQFFGPGTRLTVL.

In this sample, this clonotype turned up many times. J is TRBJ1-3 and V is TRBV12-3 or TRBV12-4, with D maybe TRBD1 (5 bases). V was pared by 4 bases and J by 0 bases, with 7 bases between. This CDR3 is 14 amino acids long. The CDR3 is CASSSRDSGNTIYF. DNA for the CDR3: TGTGCCAGCAGTTCCAGGGACTCTGGAAACACCATATATTTT.

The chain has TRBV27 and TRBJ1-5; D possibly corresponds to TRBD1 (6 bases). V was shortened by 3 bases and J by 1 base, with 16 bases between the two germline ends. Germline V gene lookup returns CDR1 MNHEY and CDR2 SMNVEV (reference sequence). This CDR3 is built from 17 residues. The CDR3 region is CASSFSGARISNQPQHF. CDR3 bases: TGTGCCAGCAGTTTTTCAGGGGCGAGGATCAGCAATCAGCCCCAGCATTTT.

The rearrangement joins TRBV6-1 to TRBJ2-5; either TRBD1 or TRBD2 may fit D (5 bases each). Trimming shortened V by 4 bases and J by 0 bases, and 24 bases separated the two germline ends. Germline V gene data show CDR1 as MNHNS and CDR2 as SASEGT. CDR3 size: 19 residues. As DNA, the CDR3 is TGTGCCAGCAGTGGAGCTATTGAGGGTGGGACCGTGTACCAAGAGACCCAGTACTTC. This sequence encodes CASSGAIEGGTVYQETQYF.

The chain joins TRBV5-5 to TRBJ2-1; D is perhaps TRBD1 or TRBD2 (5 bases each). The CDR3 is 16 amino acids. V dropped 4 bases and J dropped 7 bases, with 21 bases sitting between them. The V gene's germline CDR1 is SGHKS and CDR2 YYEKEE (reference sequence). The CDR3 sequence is CASSPRDPPRGNEQFF. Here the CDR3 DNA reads TGTGCCAGCAGCCCCCGGGACCCCCCCCGGGGAAATGAGCAGTTCTTC.

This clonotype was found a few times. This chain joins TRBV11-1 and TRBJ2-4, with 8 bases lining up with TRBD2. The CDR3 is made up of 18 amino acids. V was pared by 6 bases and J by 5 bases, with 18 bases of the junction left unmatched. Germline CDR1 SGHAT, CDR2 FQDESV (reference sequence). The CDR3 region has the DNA TGTGCCAGCAGTTCCACCCGGCTAGCGGGTTCCGGTGAAAACATTCAGTACTTC. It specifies CASSSTRLAGSGENIQYF.

The CDR3 region is CASSVGVSGPTGELFF. As DNA, the CDR3 is TGTGCCAGCAGCGTTGGTGTGTCGGGTCCCACCGGGGAGCTGTTTTTT. The chain combines TRBV9 with TRBJ2-2; unclear D gene. This CDR3 region has 16 residues. Germline loops: CDR1 SGDLS, CDR2 YYNGEE. Trimming removed 2 bases at V and 4 bases at J, with 15 bases between.

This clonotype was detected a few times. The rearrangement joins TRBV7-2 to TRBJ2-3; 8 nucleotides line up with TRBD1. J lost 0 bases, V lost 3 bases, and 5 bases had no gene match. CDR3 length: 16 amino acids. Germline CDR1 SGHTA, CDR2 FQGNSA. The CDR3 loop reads CASSLGTGLSTDTQYF. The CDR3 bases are TGTGCCAGCAGCTTGGGGACAGGTCTAAGCACAGATACGCAGTATTTT.

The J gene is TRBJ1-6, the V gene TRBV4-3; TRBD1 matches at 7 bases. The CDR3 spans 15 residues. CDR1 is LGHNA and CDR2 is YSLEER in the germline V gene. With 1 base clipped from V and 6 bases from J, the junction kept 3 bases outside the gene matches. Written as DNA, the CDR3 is TGCGCCAGCAGCCAAGTGTCAGGGGGTAATTCACCCCTCCACTTT. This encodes CASSQVSGGNSPLHF.

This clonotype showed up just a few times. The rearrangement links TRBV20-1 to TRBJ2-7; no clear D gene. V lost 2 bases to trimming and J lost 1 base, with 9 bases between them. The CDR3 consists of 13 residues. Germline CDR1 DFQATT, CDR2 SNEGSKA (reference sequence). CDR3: CSARTPISYEQYF. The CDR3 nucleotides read TGCAGTGCTAGAACTCCCATTTCCTACGAGCAGTACTTC.

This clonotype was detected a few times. CDR3 in DNA: TGCAGTGCTAGATCTACCGAGGGGGTCTACGAGCAGTACTTC. It is translated as CSARSTEGVYEQYF. The genes are TRBV20-1 and TRBJ2-7; tentative D call: TRBD1 (6 bases). CDR1 is DFQATT, CDR2 SNEGSKA, per germline (reference sequence). This CDR3 comprises 14 residues. The V end lost 2 bases, the J end lost 3 bases, and 14 bases lay between the germline ends.

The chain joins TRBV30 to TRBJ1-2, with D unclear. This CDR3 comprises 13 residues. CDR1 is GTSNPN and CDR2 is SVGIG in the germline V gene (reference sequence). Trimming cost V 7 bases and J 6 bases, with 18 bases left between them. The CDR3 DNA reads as TGTGCCTCGGAACCTGACAAGTGGGATGGCTACACCTTC. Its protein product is CASEPDKWDGYTF.

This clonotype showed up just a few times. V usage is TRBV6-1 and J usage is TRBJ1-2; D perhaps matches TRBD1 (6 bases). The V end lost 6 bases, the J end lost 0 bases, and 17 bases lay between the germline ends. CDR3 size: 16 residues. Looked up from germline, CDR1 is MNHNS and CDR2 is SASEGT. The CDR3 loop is CASRGDGTLANYGYTF. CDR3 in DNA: TGTGCCAGCAGGGGGGACGGGACACTTGCTAACTATGGCTACACCTTC.

CDR3 region: CASTLTGLEAFF. The CDR3 DNA reads TGTGCCAGCACCCTCACAGGTTTGGAAGCTTTCTTT. The gene calls are TRBV6-2 or TRBV6-3 and TRBJ1-1; D possibly corresponds to TRBD1 (5 bases). V lost 7 bases and J lost 8, with 14 bases in between. Germline V gene data show CDR1 as MNHEY and CDR2 as SVGEGT. This CDR3 is built from 12 residues.

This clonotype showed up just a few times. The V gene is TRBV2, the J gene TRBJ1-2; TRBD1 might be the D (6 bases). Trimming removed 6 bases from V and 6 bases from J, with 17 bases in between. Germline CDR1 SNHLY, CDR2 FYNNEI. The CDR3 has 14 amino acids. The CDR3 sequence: CASSGRDTWNGYTF. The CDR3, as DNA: TGTGCCAGCAGCGGCCGGGACACCTGGAATGGCTACACCTTC.

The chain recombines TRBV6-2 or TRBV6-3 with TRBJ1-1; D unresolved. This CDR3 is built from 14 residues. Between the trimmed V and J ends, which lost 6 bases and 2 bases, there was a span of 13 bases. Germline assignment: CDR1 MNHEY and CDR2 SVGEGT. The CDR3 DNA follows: TGTGCCAGCAGAGTTGGACTGGTTAACACTGAAGCTTTCTTT. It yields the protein CASRVGLVNTEAFF.

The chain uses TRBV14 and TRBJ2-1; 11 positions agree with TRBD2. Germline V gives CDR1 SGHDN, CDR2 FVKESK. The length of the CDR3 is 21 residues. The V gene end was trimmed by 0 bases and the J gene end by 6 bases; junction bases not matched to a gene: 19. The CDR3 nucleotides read TGTGCCAGCAGCCAAGACTTACTAGCGGGGGAACTACCTCCCCGTCGCAATGAGCAGTTCTTC. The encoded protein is CASSQDLLAGELPPRRNEQFF. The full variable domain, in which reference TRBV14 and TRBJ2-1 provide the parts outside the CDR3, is EAGVTQFPSHSVIEKGQTVTLRCDPISGHDNLYWYRRVMGKEIKFLLHFVKESKQDESGMPNNRFLAERTGGTYSTLKVQPAELEDSGVYFCASSQDLLAGELPPRRNEQFFGPGTRLTVL.

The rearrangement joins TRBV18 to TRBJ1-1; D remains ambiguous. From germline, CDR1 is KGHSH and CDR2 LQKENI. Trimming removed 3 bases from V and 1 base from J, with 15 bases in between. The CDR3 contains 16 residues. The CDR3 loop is CASSPPIQSQNTEAFF. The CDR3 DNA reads TGTGCCAGCTCACCCCCCATCCAATCACAGAACACTGAAGCTTTCTTT. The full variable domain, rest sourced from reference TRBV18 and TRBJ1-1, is NAGVMQNPRHLVRRRGQEARLRCSPMKGHSHVYWYRQLPEEGLKFMVYLQKENIIDESGMPKERFSAEFPKEGPSILRIQQVVRGDSAAYFCASSPPIQSQNTEAFFGQGTRLTVV.

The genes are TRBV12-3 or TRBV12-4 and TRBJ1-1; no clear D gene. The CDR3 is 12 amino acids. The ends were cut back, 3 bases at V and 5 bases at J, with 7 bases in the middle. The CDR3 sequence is CASSFGWTEAFF. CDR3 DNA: TGTGCCAGCAGTTTTGGATGGACTGAAGCTTTCTTT.